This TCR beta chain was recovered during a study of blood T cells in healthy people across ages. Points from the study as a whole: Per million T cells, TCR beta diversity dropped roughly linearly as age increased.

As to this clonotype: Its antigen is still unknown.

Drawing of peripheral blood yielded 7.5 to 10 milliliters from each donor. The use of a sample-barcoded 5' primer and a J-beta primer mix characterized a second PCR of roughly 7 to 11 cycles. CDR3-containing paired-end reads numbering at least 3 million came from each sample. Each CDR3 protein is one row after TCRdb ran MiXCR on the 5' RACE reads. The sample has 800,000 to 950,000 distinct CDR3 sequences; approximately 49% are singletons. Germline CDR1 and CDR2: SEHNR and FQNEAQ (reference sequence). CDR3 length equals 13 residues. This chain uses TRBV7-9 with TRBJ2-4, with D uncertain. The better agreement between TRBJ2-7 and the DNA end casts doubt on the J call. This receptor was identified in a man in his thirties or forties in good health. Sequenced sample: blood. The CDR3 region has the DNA TGTGCCAGCAGCACAGAGGACGTCTACGAGCAGTACTTC. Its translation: CASSTEDVYEQYF.